This TCR beta chain appears in the sequencing data of a study of regulatory T cells in long-lasting Graves disease. Findings and limits, study-wide: Thyroid tissue went unexamined; only peripheral blood was analyzed. Public clonotype sharing was higher in persistent than newly diagnosed patients.

In building TCR beta libraries, iRepertoire HTBI primers were used together with Arm-PCR of CDR3 regions. One entry per CDR3 protein, called by TCRdb with MiXCR from the multiplex PCR reads. The table has about 470,000 distinct CDR3 sequences, about a fifth seen once. CDR1 is SGHTA and CDR2 is FQGNSA in the germline V gene. V dropped 4 bases and J dropped 2 bases, with 12 bases sitting between them. This CDR3 has 15 residues. Many counts were recorded for this clonotype. No antigen is known for it. Time point here: persistent/refractory GD, antithyroid drugs over 5 years with positive TRAb. PBMCs were the source of the RNA used for TCR sequencing. About 8.8 milliliters of peripheral blood were drawn into EDTA tubes.

The clonotype comes from a female donor with Graves disease. The sequenced sample was peripheral blood mononuclear cells (PBMCs), obtained when the disease was refractory, from a patient treated with antithyroid drugs. The chain couples TRBV7-2 to TRBJ2-4; no clear D. The CDR3 DNA reads as TGTGCCAGCAGCTCCGCCCAGGTGACCAAAAACATTCAGTACTTC. Translated, it gives CASSSAQVTKNIQYF.